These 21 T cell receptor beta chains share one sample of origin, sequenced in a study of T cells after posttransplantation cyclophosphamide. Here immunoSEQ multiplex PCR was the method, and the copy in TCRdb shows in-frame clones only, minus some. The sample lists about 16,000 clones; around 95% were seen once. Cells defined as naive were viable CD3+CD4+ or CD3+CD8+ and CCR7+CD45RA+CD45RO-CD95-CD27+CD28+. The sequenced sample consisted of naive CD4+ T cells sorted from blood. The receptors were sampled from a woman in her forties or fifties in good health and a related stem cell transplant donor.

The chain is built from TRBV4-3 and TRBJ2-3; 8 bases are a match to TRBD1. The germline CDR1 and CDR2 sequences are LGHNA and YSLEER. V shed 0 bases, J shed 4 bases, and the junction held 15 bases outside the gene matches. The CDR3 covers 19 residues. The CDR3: CASSQDYPNYRGFPDTQYF. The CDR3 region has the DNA TGCGCCAGCAGCCAAGATTATCCGAATTACAGGGGGTTCCCAGATACGCAGTATTTT.

The CDR3 protein is CASSRDRGNTEAFF. CDR3 nucleotide sequence: TGTGCCAGCAGCCGGGACAGGGGCAACACTGAAGCTTTCTTT. This chain uses TRBV5-6 with TRBJ1-1; 10 bases agree with TRBD1. Germline V gene lookup returns CDR1 SGHDT and CDR2 YYEEEE. The CDR3 spans 14 residues. With V trimmed by 4 bases and J by 2 bases, 2 bases remained unmatched.

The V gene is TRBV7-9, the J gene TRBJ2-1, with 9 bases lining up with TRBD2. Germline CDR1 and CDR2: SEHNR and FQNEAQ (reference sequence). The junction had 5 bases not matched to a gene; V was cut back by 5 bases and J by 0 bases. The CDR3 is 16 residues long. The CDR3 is CASSPYSGSSYNEQFF. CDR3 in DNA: TGTGCCAGCAGCCCATATAGCGGGAGCTCCTACAATGAGCAGTTCTTC. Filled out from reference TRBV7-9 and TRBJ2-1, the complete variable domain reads DTGVSQNPRHKITKRGQNVTFRCDPISEHNRLYWYRQTLGQGPEFLTYFQNEAQLEKSRLLSDRFSAERPKGSFSTLEIQRTEQGDSAMYLCASSPYSGSSYNEQFFGPGTRLTVL.

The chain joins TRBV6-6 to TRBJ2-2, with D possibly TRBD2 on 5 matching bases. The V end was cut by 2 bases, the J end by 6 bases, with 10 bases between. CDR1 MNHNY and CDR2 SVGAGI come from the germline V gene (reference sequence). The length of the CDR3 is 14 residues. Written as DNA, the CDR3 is TGTGCCAGCAGTTACAATGCGGGTTCCGGGGAGCTGTTTTTT. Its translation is CASSYNAGSGELFF.

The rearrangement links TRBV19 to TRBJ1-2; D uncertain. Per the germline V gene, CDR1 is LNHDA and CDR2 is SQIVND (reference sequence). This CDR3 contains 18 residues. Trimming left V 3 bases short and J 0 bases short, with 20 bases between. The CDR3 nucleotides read TGTGCCAGTAGTATTTTGTTCTTAGAGGCAGAAACTAACTATGGCTACACCTTC. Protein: CASSILFLEAETNYGYTF.

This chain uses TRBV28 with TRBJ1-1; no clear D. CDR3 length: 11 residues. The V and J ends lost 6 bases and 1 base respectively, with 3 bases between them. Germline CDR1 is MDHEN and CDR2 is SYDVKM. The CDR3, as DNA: TGTGCCAGCAGCCGGAACACTGAAGCTTTCTTT. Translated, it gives CASSRNTEAFF.

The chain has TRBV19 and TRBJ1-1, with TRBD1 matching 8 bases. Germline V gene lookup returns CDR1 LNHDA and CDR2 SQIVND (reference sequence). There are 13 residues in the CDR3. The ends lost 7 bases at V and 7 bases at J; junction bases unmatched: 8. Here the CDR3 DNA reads TGTGCCAGTATTAAAGGGACAGGAGGTGAAGCTTTCTTT. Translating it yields CASIKGTGGEAFF.

CDR3 nucleotides: TGCAGCGCCGCAGGGGGCGCGGGCACTGAAGCTTTCTTT. Translating it yields CSAAGGAGTEAFF. The chain uses TRBV29-1 and TRBJ1-1; 8 bases fit TRBD1. The V gene end was trimmed by 7 bases and the J gene end by 4 bases; junction bases not matched to a gene: 8. Germline-derived CDR1 and CDR2 are SQVTM and ANQGSEA. This CDR3 has 13 amino acids. The variable domain in full, completed from reference TRBV29-1 and TRBJ1-1, reads SAVISQKPSRDICQRGTSLTIQCQVDSQVTMMFWYRQQPGQSLTLIATANQGSEATYESGFVIDKFPISRPNLTFSTLTVSNMSPEDSSIYLCSAAGGAGTEAFFGQGTRLTVV.

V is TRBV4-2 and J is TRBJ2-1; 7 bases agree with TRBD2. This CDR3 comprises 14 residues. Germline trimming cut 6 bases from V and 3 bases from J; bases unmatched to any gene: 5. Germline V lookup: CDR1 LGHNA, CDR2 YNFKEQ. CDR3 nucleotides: TGTGCCAGCAGTAGGCAGCGGGACTACAATGAGCAGTTCTTC. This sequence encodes CASSRQRDYNEQFF.

The CDR3 reads CASSPTSINRETQYF. In nucleotides, the CDR3 is TGTGCCAGCAGCCCGACATCAATAAACCGGGAAACCCAGTACTTC. The chain has TRBV7-2 and TRBJ2-5, with a possible D match to TRBD2 (5 bases). The CDR3 extends over 15 amino acids. V lost 5 bases to trimming and J lost 8 bases, with 21 bases between them. The germline CDR1 and CDR2 sequences are SGHTA and FQGNSA.

The CDR3 DNA reads as TGCGCCAGCAGTCCCACTGGCGGGGGTGGAAACACCATATATTTT. It specifies CASSPTGGGGNTIYF. This chain links TRBV23-1 with TRBJ1-3, with D maybe TRBD1 (5 bases). TRBV23-1 is recorded as an ORF, its role being uncertain. The CDR3 spans 15 residues. V dropped 4 bases and J dropped 3 bases, with 13 bases sitting between them.

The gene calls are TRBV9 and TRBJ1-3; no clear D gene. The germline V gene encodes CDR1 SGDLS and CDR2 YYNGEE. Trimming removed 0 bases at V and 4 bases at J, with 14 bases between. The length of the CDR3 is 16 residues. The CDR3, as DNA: TGTGCCAGCAGCGTAGATCTAGCCAGACCAGGAAACACCATATATTTT. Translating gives CASSVDLARPGNTIYF.

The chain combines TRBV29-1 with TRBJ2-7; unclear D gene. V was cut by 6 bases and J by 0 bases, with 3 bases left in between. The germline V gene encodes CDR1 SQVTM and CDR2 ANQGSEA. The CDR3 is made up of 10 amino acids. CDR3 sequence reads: CSVGSYEQYF. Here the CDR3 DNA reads TGCAGCGTCGGCTCCTACGAGCAGTACTTC.

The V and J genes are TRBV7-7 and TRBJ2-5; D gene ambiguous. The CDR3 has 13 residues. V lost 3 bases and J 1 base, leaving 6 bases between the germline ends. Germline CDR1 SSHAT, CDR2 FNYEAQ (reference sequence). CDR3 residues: CASSFTGQETQYF. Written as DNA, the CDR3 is TGTGCCAGCAGCTTCACTGGCCAAGAGACCCAGTACTTC.

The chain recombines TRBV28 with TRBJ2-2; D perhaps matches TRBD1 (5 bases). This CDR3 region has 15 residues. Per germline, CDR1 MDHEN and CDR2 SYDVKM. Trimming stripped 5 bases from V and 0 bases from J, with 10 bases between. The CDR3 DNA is TGTGCCAGCAGTGCGGCAGGGTCGAACACCGGGGAGCTGTTTTTT. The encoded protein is CASSAAGSNTGELFF.

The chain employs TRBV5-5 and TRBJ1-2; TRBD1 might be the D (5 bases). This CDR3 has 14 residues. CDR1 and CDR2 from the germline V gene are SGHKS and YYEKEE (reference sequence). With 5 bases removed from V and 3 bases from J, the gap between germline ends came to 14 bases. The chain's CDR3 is CASRPGWRDYGYTF. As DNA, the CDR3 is TGTGCCAGCAGGCCAGGGTGGAGGGACTATGGCTACACCTTC.

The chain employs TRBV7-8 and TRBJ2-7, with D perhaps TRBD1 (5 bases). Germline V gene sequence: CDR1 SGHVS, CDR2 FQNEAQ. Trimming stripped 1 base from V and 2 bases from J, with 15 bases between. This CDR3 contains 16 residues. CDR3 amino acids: CASSLGARKGTYEQYF. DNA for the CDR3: TGTGCCAGCAGCTTAGGGGCCCGAAAGGGGACCTACGAGCAGTACTTC.

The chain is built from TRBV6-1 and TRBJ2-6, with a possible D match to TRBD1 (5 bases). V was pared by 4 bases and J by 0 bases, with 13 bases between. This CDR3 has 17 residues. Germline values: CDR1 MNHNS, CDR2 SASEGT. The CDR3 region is CASSGDSHLSGANVLTF. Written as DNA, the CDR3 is TGTGCCAGCAGTGGAGACAGTCACCTCTCTGGGGCCAACGTCCTGACTTTC.

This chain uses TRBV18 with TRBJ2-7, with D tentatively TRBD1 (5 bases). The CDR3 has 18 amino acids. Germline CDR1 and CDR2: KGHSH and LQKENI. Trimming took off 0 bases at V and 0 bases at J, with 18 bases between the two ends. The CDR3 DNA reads TGTGCCAGCTCACCACCGGAGACAGCATTTAATAGCTCCTACGAGCAGTACTTC. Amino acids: CASSPPETAFNSSYEQYF.

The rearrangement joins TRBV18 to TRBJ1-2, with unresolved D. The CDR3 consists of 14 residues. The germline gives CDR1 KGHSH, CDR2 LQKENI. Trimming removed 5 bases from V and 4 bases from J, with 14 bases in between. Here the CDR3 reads CASSGLASVYGYTF. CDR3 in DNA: TGTGCCAGCTCAGGATTAGCGTCCGTCTATGGCTACACCTTC.

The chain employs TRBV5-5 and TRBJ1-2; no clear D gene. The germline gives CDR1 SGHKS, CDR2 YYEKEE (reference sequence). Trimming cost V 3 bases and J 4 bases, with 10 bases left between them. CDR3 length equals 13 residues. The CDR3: CASSSRDTYGYTF. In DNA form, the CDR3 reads TGTGCCAGCAGCTCTCGAGACACCTATGGCTACACCTTC.